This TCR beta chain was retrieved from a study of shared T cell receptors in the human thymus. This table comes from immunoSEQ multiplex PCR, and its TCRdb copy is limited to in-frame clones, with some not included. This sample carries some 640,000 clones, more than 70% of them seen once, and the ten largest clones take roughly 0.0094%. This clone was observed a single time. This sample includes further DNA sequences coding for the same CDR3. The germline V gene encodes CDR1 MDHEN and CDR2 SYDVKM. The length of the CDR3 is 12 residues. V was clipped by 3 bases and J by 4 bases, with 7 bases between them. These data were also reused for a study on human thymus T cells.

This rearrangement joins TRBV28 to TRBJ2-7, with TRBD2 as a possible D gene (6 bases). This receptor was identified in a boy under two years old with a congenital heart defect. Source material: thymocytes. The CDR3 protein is CASSFRGYEQYF. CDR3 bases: TGTGCCAGCAGTTTTCGGGGGTACGAGCAGTACTTC.